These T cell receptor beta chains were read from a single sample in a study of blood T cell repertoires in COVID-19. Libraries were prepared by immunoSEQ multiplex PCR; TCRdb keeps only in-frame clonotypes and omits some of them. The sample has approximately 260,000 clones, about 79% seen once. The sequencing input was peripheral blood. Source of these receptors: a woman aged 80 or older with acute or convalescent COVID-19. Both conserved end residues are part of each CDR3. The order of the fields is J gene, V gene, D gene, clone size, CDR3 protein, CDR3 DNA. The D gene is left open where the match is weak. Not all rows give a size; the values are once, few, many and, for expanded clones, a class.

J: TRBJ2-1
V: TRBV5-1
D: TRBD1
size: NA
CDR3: CASSLQGASSYNEQFF
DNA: TGCGCCAGCAGCTTGCAGGGGGCCAGCTCCTACAATGAGCAGTTCTTC

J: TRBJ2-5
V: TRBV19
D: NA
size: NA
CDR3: CASSTYRGLYQETQYF
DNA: TGTGCCAGTAGCACCTACCGGGGACTTTACCAAGAGACCCAGTACTTC

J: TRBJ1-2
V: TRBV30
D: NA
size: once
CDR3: CAWTPGGSRAYGYTF
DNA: TGTGCCTGGACCCCCGGGGGTAGTCGGGCCTATGGCTACACCTTC

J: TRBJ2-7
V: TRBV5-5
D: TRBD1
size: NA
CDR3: CASSFTGGKGLEQYF
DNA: TGTGCCAGCAGCTTTACAGGGGGTAAGGGCCTCGAGCAGTACTTC

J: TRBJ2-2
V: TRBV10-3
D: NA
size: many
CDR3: CAIRRTQGPGTGELFF
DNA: TGTGCCATCCGCCGAACCCAGGGGCCAGGCACCGGGGAGCTGTTTTTT

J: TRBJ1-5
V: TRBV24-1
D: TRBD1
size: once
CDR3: CATSDRGRGGNQPQHF
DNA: TGTGCCACCAGCGACAGGGGGCGAGGGGGAAATCAGCCCCAGCATTTT

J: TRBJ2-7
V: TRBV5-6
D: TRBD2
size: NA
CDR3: CASRTAGDPYEQYF
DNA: TGTGCCAGCCGCACGGCGGGGGATCCCTACGAGCAGTACTTC

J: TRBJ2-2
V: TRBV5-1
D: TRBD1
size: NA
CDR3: CASSETGVRTGELFF
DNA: TGCGCCAGCAGCGAAACAGGGGTCCGCACCGGGGAGCTGTTTTTT

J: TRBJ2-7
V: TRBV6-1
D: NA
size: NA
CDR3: CASSDWRDSYEQYF
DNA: TGTGCCAGCAGTGATTGGCGCGACAGCTACGAGCAGTACTTC

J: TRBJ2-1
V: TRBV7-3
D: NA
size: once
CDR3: CASSFDRSLNNEQFF
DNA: TGTGCCAGCAGCTTCGACAGGAGCCTGAACAATGAGCAGTTCTTC

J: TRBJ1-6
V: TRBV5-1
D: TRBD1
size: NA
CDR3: CASSSQGQGFSPLHF
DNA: TGCGCCAGCAGCTCACAAGGACAGGGATTTTCACCCCTCCACTTT

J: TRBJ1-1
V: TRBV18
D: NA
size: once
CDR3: CASSPSGQNTEAFF
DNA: TGTGCCAGCTCCCCTTCCGGACAGAACACTGAAGCTTTCTTT

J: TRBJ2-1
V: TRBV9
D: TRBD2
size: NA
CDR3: CASSVGGLAFDEQFF
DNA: TGTGCCAGCAGCGTAGGTGGACTAGCTTTCGATGAGCAGTTCTTC

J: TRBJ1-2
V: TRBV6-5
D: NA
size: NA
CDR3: CASSYRGFEDYGYTF
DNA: TGTGCCAGCAGTTATCGCGGCTTCGAGGACTATGGCTACACCTTC

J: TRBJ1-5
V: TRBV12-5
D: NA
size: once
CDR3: CASALAGLSNQPQHF
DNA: TGTGCTAGTGCGTTGGCAGGACTTAGCAATCAGCCCCAGCATTTT

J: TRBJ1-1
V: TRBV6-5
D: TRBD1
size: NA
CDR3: CASSYSDRGHWSLAFF
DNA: TGTGCCAGCAGTTACTCTGACAGGGGCCATTGGAGTTTAGCTTTCTTT

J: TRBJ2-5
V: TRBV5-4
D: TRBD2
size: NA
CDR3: CASSSGTSGEYQETQYF
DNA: TGTGCCAGCAGCTCCGGGACTAGCGGGGAGTACCAAGAGACCCAGTACTTC

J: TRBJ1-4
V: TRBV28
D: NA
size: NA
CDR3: CASSLRGMDEKLFF
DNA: TGTGCCAGCAGTTTAAGAGGGATGGATGAAAAACTGTTTTTT

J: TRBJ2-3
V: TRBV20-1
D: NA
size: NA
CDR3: CSASRGGTTDTQYF
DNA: TGCAGTGCTAGTCGGGGCGGGACCACAGATACGCAGTATTTT

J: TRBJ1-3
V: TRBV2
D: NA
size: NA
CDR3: CASSAQWQLISATIYF
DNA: TGTGCCAGCAGTGCTCAGTGGCAGTTAATTAGCGCCACCATATATTTT

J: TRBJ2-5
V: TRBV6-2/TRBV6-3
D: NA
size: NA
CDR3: CASSSDSPRGQYF
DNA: TGTGCCAGCAGTTCCGACAGCCCCAGAGGCCAGTACTTC

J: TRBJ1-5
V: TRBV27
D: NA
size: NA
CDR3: CASGQSNQPQHF
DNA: TGTGCCAGTGGACAGAGCAATCAGCCCCAGCATTTT

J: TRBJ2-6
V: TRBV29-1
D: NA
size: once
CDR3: CSVEDLLTGANVLTF
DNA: TGCAGCGTTGAAGATTTACTCACTGGGGCCAACGTCCTGACTTTC

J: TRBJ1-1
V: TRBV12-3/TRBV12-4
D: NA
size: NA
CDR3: CASSLGQITEAFF
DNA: TGTGCCAGCAGTTTAGGTCAGATCACTGAAGCTTTCTTT

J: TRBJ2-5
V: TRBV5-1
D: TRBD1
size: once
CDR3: CASSLYRGPETQYF
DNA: TGCGCCAGCAGCCTCTACAGGGGGCCAGAGACCCAGTACTTC

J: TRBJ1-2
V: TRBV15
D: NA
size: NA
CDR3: CATSRDWTRDFYGYTF
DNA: TGTGCCACCAGCAGAGATTGGACAAGAGATTTCTATGGCTACACCTTC

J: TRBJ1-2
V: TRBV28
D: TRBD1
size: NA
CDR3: CASSLTGINYGYTF
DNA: TGTGCCAGCAGTTTGACAGGGATTAACTATGGCTACACCTTC

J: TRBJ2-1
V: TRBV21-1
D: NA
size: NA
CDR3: CASSIKDRDGEQFF
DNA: TGTGCCAGCAGCATCAAGGACAGGGATGGTGAGCAGTTCTTC

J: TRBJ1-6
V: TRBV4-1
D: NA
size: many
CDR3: CASSPGGFNSPLHF
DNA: TGCGCCAGCAGCCCGGGGGGATTTAATTCACCCCTCCACTTT

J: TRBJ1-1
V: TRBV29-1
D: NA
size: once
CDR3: CSVELRGGTEAFF
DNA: TGCAGCGTTGAACTCCGGGGGGGCACTGAAGCTTTCTTT

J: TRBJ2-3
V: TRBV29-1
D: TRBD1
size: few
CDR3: CSDRQGSGTDTQYF
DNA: TGCAGCGACAGACAGGGTTCTGGCACAGATACGCAGTATTTT

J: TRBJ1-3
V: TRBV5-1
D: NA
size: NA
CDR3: CASSLASPGTDRPPGNTIYF
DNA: TGCGCCAGCAGCTTGGCCAGCCCAGGGACCGACAGGCCCCCTGGAAACACCATATATTTT

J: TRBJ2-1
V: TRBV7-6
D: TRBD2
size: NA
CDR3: CASSTQGAGGPLSSYNEQFF
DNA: TGTGCCAGCAGCACCCAGGGAGCGGGGGGGCCGCTTAGCTCCTACAATGAGCAGTTCTTC

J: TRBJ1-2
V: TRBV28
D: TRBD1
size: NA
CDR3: CASSIGQGRNYGYTF
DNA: TGTGCCAGCAGTATCGGACAGGGAAGGAACTATGGCTACACCTTC

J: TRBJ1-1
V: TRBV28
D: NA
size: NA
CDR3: CASSFDRMNTEAFF
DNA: TGTGCCAGCAGTTTCGACAGAATGAACACTGAAGCTTTCTTT

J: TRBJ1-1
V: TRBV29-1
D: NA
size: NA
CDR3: CSVVSEVAFF
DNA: TGCAGCGTTGTGTCGGAGGTTGCTTTCTTT

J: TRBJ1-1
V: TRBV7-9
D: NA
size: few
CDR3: CASSSRVGNTEAFF
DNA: TGTGCCAGCAGCTCCAGGGTTGGGAACACTGAAGCTTTCTTT

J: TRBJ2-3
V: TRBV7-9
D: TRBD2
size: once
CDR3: CASSYSGRGDTQYF
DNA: TGTGCCAGCAGCTATAGCGGGAGAGGGGATACGCAGTATTTT

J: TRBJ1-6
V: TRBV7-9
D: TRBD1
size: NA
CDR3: CASSAGTGNSPLHF
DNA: TGTGCCAGCAGCGCCGGGACAGGGAATTCACCCCTCCACTTT

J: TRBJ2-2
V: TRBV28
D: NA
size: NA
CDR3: CASSRLRGMGTGELFF
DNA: TGTGCCAGCAGCCGCCTCCGGGGGATGGGGACCGGGGAGCTGTTTTTT